This entry features one T cell receptor beta chain sequence. Its cognate antigen is unknown. The data derive from a study of T cells in tumors after PD-1 blockade. Broader study findings: Peripheral recruitment is suggested, as some novel exhausted tumor clones were in pre-treatment blood.

The germline V and J ends were trimmed by 1 base and 5 bases, with 6 bases remaining between them. Germline assignment: CDR1 LGHNT and CDR2 FRNRAP. The CDR3 runs 13 residues. Clones were sequenced by immunoSEQ multiplex PCR, and TCRdb holds only the in-frame ones, with some missing. Among a few thousand clones, under 70% were seen once, and the ten largest hold 10% to 15%. The chain recombines TRBV12-5 with TRBJ2-1; possibly TRBD1 for D (6 bases). The material was tumor tissue, obtained before anti-PD-1 treatment. The source is a human donor with basal cell carcinoma. CDR3 protein: CASGLDRDNEQFF. The CDR3 nucleotides are TGTGCTAGTGGTTTGGACAGGGACAATGAGCAGTTCTTC.